Listed here is a single T cell receptor (beta chain). Its antigen remains unknown. This entry comes from a study of CD8 T cells in ankylosing spondylitis. Findings and caveats of the study: Several of the motif variants were reported before in synovial fluid and blood from reactive arthritis. Characteristic, it appeared, of ankylosing spondylitis blood was a TCR beta motif of eight highly homologous variants.

TCRdb reprocessed the 5' RACE reads with MiXCR, giving one entry per CDR3 protein. The table shows approximately 200,000 distinct CDR3 sequences, with 9.5% to 15% occurring only once. CDR1 and CDR2 from the germline V gene are MNHEY and SMNVEV (reference sequence). The CDR3 length is 15 residues. The J segment lost 3 bases and the V segment lost 4 bases, leaving 4 bases of the junction unmatched. The receptor's source is a male donor with ankylosing spondylitis or in good health (not recorded which). The sequenced sample consisted of blood, either unsorted or a sorted T cell fraction (not recorded which). V gene TRBV27 combines with J gene TRBJ2-3, with 10 positions matching TRBD2. The CDR3 loop reads CASSSSGSITDTQYF. CDR3 DNA sequence: TGTGCCAGCAGTTCTAGCGGGAGCATTACAGATACGCAGTATTTT.